This TCR beta chain stems from a study of blood T cell repertoires in COVID-19. For this clone: Different DNA sequences within this sample yield the same CDR3.

Sequencing was performed with immunoSEQ multiplex PCR; in TCRdb, only in-frame clones are kept and a portion is missing. The sample has about 300,000 clones; over 75% are singletons. The germline gives CDR1 ENHRY, CDR2 SYGVKD. The length of the CDR3 is 14 residues. V dropped 0 bases and J dropped 4 bases, with 7 bases sitting between them. The J gene is TRBJ1-5, the V gene TRBV10-3; D might be TRBD1 (5 bases). This clonotype was sampled from a young man who had recovered from COVID-19. The sequencing sample was made of PBMCs or T cells enriched from blood (not recorded which). The chain's CDR3 is CAISESGGNQPQHF. Written as DNA, the CDR3 is TGTGCCATCAGTGAGTCGGGGGGTAATCAGCCCCAGCATTTT.